What follows are 14 T cell receptor beta chains derived from one specimen sequenced in a study of blood T cell repertoires in COVID-19 (dated by TCRdb to 2019 to 2021). Preparation of the library involved the immunoSEQ multiplex PCR assay. The source is immuneACCESS, and TCRdb retained only in-frame sequences with V and J called. Part of the clones is not carried over; for the studies checked, unresolved V genes explain less than half of this, and the remainder is unexplained. For this sample there are about 220,000 clones; 84% appear just once. The ten largest clones add up to approximately 5.1% of the sample. Sequencing was carried out using peripheral blood. The receptors stem from a woman aged 55-75 years who had recovered from COVID-19.

DNA of the CDR3: TGTGCCAGCAGTGAGTTGGGACTCCTATCTACCGGGGAGCTGTTTTTT. Translated: CASSELGLLSTGELFF. The J gene is TRBJ2-2, the V gene TRBV2; D is perhaps TRBD2 (6 bases). The ends were cut back, 3 bases at V and 5 bases at J, with 16 bases in the middle. This CDR3 is built from 16 residues. Germline values: CDR1 SNHLY, CDR2 FYNNEI.

CDR3 sequence reads: CAWSVQSGGAGDYGYTF. In nucleotides, the CDR3 is TGTGCCTGGAGTGTACAGTCAGGGGGCGCCGGGGACTATGGCTACACCTTC. This chain connects TRBV30 to TRBJ1-2; 8 bases are shared with TRBD1. The junction had 12 bases not matched to a gene; V was cut back by 0 bases and J by 3 bases. Germline lookup yields CDR1 GTSNPN and CDR2 SVGIG (reference sequence). The CDR3 has 17 amino acids.

This clone came up many times. This rearrangement joins TRBV4-1 to TRBJ2-2; 15 positions match TRBD2. In germline, CDR1 is MGHRA, CDR2 YSYEKL. Trimming cost V 5 bases and J 2 bases; bases outside gene matches: 12. There are 20 residues in the CDR3. The CDR3 nucleotides are TGCGCCAGCAGCTCTTTGGGACTAGCGGGGGGACCCACCAACACCGGGGAGCTGTTTTTT. Translating gives CASSSLGLAGGPTNTGELFF.

The rearrangement joins TRBV7-3 to TRBJ2-3; no reliable D call. V was cut by 5 bases and J by 6 bases, with 12 bases left in between. The CDR3 is 13 residues long. In germline, CDR1 is SGHTA, CDR2 FQGTGA. CDR3 residues: CASSPRSGDTQYF. In DNA, the CDR3 is TGTGCCAGCAGCCCTCGGTCCGGGGATACGCAGTATTTT.

J is TRBJ2-5 and V is TRBV7-8, with 11 bases identical to TRBD2. The V gene end was trimmed by 0 bases and the J gene end by 5 bases; junction bases not matched to a gene: 5. The CDR3 has 16 amino acids. The germline V gene encodes CDR1 SGHVS and CDR2 FQNEAQ. The CDR3 here is CASSLAALAGGETQYF. The CDR3 nucleotides are TGTGCCAGCAGCTTAGCGGCCCTAGCGGGGGGCGAGACCCAGTACTTC.

With respect to this clone: Other DNA sequences in the sample encode the same CDR3. V gene TRBV5-1 combines with J gene TRBJ2-2; TRBD2 aligns across 8 bases. V shed 0 bases and J 4 bases; nucleotides not matched to a gene: 2. The CDR3 runs 15 residues. CDR1 and CDR2 (germline): SGHRS, YFSETQ. The CDR3 loop is CASSLVRGGTGELFF. The CDR3 bases are TGCGCCAGCAGCTTGGTTCGGGGGGGCACCGGGGAGCTGTTTTTT.

With regard to this clone: Mismatch with germline at one junction end may stem from a read error. The chain carries TRBV20-1 and TRBJ2-7, with unresolved D. CDR1 and CDR2 (germline): DFQATT, SNEGSKA (reference sequence). The CDR3 covers 9 residues. The CDR3 region is CSACMKRDF. CDR3 in DNA: TGCAGTGCTTGCATGAAAAGAGACTTC.

This clone was seen only a few times. The CDR3 sequence: CASRTTGFGYTF. The CDR3 DNA follows: TGTGCCAGCAGAACCACAGGGTTCGGCTACACCTTC. The chain recombines TRBV12-3 or TRBV12-4 with TRBJ1-2, with a tentative D call TRBD1 (6 bases). The CDR3 has 12 amino acids. The V gene lost 6 bases and the J gene lost 8 bases, with 13 bases spanning the gap.

This clone was observed a single time. This sequence joins TRBV7-8 and TRBJ2-7; tentative D call: TRBD1 (5 bases). V dropped 0 bases and J dropped 6 bases, with 12 bases sitting between them. The germline V gene has CDR1 SGHVS and CDR2 FQNEAQ. This CDR3 contains 14 residues. The DNA for the CDR3 is TGTGCCAGCAGCTTAGCAGGGGCAGATAGCGAGCAGTACTTC. It translates to CASSLAGADSEQYF.

The chain has TRBV10-3 and TRBJ1-1; possibly TRBD1 for D (6 bases). The V end was cut by 4 bases, the J end by 3 bases, with 15 bases between. The CDR3 has 15 amino acids. The germline CDR1 and CDR2 sequences are ENHRY and SYGVKD. CDR3 sequence: CAISGGGGLDTEAFF. The CDR3 DNA follows: TGTGCCATCAGTGGGGGGGGCGGCTTGGACACTGAAGCTTTCTTT.

This clone was detected once. This chain links TRBV11-2 with TRBJ2-7; tentative D call: TRBD1 (6 bases). The germline V and J ends were trimmed by 5 bases and 6 bases, with 20 bases remaining between them. The CDR3 loop spans 15 amino acids. CDR1 and CDR2 from the germline V gene are SGHAT and FQNNGV. The CDR3 nucleotides read TGTGCCAGCAGCCACAGGGTTGAGCCACTGGGCGAGCAGTACTTC. It encodes CASSHRVEPLGEQYF.

The V call is TRBV7-9, the J call TRBJ1-2; 8 nucleotides line up with TRBD1. V shed 2 bases, J shed 6 bases, and the junction held 8 bases outside the gene matches. The CDR3 runs 15 residues. CDR1 SEHNR and CDR2 FQNEAQ come from the germline V gene (reference sequence). CDR3 sequence reads: CASSLPYRGRNGYTF. In DNA form, the CDR3 reads TGTGCCAGCAGCTTACCCTACAGGGGGAGGAATGGCTACACCTTC. Complete variable domain (other parts from reference TRBV7-9 and TRBJ1-2): DTGVSQNPRHKITKRGQNVTFRCDPISEHNRLYWYRQTLGQGPEFLTYFQNEAQLEKSRLLSDRFSAERPKGSFSTLEIQRTEQGDSAMYLCASSLPYRGRNGYTFGSGTRLTVV.

The V call is TRBV4-1, the J call TRBJ1-3; 8 bases map to TRBD1. V dropped 4 bases and J dropped 0; count of bases not matched to a gene: 8. The CDR3 contains 17 residues. In germline, CDR1 is MGHRA, CDR2 YSYEKL. CDR3 nucleotide sequence: TGCGCCAGCAGCCTTGACACAGGGGGTCTCTCTGGAAACACCATATATTTT. It is translated as CASSLDTGGLSGNTIYF.

The CDR3 DNA follows: TGTGCCAGCAGTAGGACAGGGTGGACCCAGCCCCAGCATTTT. This gives the protein CASSRTGWTQPQHF. This chain joins TRBV6-5 and TRBJ1-5; TRBD1 matches at 8 bases. The junction had 7 bases not matched to a gene; V was cut back by 5 bases and J by 7 bases. This CDR3 contains 14 residues. CDR1 is MNHEY, CDR2 SVGAGI, per germline.